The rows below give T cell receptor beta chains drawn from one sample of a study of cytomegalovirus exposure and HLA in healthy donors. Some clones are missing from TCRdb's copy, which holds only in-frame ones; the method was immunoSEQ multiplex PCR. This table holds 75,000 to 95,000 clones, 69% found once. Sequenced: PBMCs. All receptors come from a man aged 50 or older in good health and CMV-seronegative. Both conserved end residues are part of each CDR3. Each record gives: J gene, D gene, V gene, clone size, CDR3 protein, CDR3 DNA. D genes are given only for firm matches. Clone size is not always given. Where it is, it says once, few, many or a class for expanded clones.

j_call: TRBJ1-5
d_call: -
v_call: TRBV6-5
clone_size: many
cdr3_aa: CASYSPGQGQPQHF
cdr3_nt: TGTGCCAGCTATTCTCCGGGACAAGGTCAGCCCCAGCATTTT

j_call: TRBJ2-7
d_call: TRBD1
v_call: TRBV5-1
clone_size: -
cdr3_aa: CASRDTPGQGAYEQYF
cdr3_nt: TGCGCCAGCAGAGATACCCCGGGACAGGGGGCTTACGAGCAGTACTTC

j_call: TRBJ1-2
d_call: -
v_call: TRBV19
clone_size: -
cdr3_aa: CASSIVRGHDYGYTF
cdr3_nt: TGTGCCAGTAGTATTGTGAGGGGACATGACTATGGCTACACCTTC

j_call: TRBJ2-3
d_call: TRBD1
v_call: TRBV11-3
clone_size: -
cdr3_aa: CASSLEDRGTDTQYF
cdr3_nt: TGTGCCAGCAGCTTAGAGGACAGGGGCACAGATACGCAGTATTTT

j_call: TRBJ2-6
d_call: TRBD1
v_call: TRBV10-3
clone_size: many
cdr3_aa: CAIRLDRNSGANVLTF
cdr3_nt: TGTGCCATCAGGCTGGACAGGAACTCTGGGGCCAACGTCCTGACTTTC

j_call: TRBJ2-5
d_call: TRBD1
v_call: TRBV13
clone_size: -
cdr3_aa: CASSTWDSRQETQYF
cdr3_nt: TGTGCCAGCAGCACGTGGGACAGCCGCCAAGAGACCCAGTACTTC

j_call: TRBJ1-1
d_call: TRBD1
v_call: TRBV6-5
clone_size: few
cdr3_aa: CASQTGGTEAFF
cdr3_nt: TGTGCCAGTCAGACAGGGGGCACTGAAGCTTTCTTT

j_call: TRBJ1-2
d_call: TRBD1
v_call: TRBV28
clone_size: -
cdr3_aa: CASSLTGDYGYTF
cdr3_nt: TGTGCCAGCAGTTTGACAGGGGACTATGGCTACACCTTC

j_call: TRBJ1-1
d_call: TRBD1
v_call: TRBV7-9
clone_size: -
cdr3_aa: CASSPPGRGRTEAFF
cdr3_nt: TGTGCCAGCAGCCCCCCCGGCAGGGGGCGTACTGAAGCTTTCTTT

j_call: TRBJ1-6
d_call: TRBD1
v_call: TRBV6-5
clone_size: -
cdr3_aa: CASSAPRDRSSPLHF
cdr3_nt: TGTGCCAGCAGTGCCCCTCGGGACAGAAGTTCACCCCTCCACTTT

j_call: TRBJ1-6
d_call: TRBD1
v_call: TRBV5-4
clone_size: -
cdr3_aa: CASSWEGGYSPLHF
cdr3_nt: TGTGCCAGCAGCTGGGAAGGGGGCTATTCACCCCTCCACTTT

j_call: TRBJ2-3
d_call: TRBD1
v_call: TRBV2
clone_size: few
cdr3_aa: CASSGQGGSDTQYF
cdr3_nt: TGTGCCAGCAGTGGTCAAGGGGGCAGCGATACGCAGTATTTT

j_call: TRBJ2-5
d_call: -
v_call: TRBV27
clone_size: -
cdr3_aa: CASSIQETQYF
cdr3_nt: TGTGCCAGCAGCATCCAAGAGACCCAGTACTTC

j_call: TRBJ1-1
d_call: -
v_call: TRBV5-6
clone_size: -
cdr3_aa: CASSFRGRGTEAFF
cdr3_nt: TGTGCCAGCAGCTTTAGGGGAAGGGGCACTGAAGCTTTCTTT

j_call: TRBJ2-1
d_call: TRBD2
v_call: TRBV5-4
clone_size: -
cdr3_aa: CASSTAGGGEQFF
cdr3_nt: TGTGCCAGCAGCACCGCGGGAGGAGGGGAGCAGTTCTTC

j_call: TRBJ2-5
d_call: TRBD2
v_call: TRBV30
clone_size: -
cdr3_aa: CAWSLGSGGVEETQYF
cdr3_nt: TGTGCCTGGAGCTTGGGTAGCGGGGGGGTAGAAGAGACCCAGTACTTC

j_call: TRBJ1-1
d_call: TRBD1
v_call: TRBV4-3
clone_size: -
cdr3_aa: CASSQARGSAEAFF
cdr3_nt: TGCGCCAGCAGCCAAGCCAGGGGGAGCGCTGAAGCTTTCTTT

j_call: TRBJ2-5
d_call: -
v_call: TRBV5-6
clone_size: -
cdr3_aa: CASSLVRVAQETQYF
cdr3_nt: TGTGCCAGCAGCTTGGTCAGGGTGGCCCAAGAGACCCAGTACTTC

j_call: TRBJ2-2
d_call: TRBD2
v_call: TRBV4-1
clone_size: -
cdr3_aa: CASSHSGGEGTGELFF
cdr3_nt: TGCGCCAGCAGCCACTCAGGAGGGGAGGGCACCGGGGAGCTGTTTTTT

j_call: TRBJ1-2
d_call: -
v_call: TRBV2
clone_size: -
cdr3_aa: CASSEAPLAGYTF
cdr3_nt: TGTGCCAGCAGTGAAGCGCCTCTAGCTGGCTACACCTTC